This T cell receptor (beta chain) was profiled in a study of human T cells and chemical hapten exposure. TCRdb processed the RACE reads anew with MiXCR; each CDR3 protein has one entry. The data show about 90,000 distinct CDR3 sequences, 8.5% seen once. Time point described: pre-sensitization, week 0. Sample treatment: therapeutic diphenylcyclopropenone sensitization with weekly scalp DPC. Looked up from germline, CDR1 is LGHNA and CDR2 is YNFKEQ. CDR3 length: 16 amino acids. The junction had 8 bases not matched to a gene; V was cut back by 0 bases and J by 7 bases. The chain recombines TRBV4-2 with TRBJ2-1; 8 positions match TRBD2. Sequencing was performed on whole blood, taken in connection with sensitization to the hapten diphenylcyclopropenone (DPC). The receptor's source is a middle-aged man with alopecia areata. Some clones in this sample may be carry-over from other donors' samples. The CDR3 sequence is CASSQEGSGSRNEQFF. DNA of the CDR3: TGTGCCAGCAGCCAAGAAGGAAGCGGGAGTAGGAATGAGCAGTTCTTC.